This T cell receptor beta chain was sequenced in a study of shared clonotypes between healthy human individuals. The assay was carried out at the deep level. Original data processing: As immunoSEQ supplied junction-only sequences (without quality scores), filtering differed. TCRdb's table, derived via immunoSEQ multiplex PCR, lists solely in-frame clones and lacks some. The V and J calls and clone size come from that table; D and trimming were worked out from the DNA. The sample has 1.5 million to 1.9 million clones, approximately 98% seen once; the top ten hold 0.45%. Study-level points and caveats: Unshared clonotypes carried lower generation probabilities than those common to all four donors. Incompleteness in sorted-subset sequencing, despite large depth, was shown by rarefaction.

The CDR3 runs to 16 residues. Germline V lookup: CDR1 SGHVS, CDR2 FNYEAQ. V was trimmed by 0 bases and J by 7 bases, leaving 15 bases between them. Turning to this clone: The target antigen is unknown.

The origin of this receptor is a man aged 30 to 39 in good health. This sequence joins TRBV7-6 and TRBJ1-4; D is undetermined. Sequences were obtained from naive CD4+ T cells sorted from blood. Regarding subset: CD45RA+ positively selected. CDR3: CASSLAPPGGVEKLFF. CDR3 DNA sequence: TGTGCCAGCAGCTTAGCTCCCCCCGGTGGGGTTGAAAAACTGTTTTTT.